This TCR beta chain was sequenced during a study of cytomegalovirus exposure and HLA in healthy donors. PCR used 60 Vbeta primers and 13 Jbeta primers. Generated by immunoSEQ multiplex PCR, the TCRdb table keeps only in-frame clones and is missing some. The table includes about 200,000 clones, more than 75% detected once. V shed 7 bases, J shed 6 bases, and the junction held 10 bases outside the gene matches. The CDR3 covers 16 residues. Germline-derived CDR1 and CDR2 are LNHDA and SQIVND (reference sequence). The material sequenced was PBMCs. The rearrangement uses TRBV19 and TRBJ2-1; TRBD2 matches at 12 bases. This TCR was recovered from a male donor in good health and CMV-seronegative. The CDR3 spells CASIQDATSGSNEQFF. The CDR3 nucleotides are TGTGCCAGTATTCAAGACGCGACTAGCGGGAGCAATGAGCAGTTCTTC. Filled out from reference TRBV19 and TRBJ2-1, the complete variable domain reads DGGITQSPKYLFRKEGQNVTLSCEQNLNHDAMYWYRQDPGQGLRLIYYSQIVNDFQKGDIAEGYSVSREKKESFPLTVTSAQKNPTAFYLCASIQDATSGSNEQFFGPGTRLTVL.